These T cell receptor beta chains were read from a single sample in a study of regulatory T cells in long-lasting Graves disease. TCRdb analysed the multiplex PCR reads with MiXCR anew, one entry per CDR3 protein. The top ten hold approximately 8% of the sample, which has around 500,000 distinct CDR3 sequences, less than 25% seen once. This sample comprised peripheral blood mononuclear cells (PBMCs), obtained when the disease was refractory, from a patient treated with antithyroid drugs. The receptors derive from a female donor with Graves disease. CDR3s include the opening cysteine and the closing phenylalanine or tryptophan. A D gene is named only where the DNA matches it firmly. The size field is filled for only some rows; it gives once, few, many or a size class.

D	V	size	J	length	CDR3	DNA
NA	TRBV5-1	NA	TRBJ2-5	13	CASNLEVRETQYF	TGCGCCAGCAACTTGGAGGTCCGGGAGACCCAGTACTTC
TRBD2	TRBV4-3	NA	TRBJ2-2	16	CASSLLLAVEAGELFF	TGCGCCAGCAGCCTCCTACTAGCGGTTGAAGCCGGGGAGCTGTTTTTT
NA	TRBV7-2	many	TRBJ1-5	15	CASSLIGRSNQPQHF	TGTGCCAGCAGCTTAATCGGCAGATCTAATCAGCCCCAGCATTTT
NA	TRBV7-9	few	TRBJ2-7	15	CASSFMGGSSYEQYF	TGTGCCAGCAGCTTTATGGGCGGAAGCTCCTACGAGCAGTACTTC
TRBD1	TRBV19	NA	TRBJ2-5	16	CASSIPRRDREETQYF	TGTGCCAGTAGTATACCCCGGCGGGACAGGGAAGAGACCCAGTACTTC
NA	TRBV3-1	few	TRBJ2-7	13	CASSQEVVDEQYF	TGTGCCAGCAGCCAAGAGGTAGTCGACGAGCAGTACTTC
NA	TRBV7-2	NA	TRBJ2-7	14	CASSPTAPLGEQYF	TGTGCCAGCAGCCCCACAGCCCCTTTAGGAGAGCAGTACTTC
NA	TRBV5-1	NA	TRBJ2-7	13	CASSLTGIREQYF	TGCGCCAGCAGCTTAACAGGGATTCGCGAGCAGTACTTC
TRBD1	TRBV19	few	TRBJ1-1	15	CASSVAGTGNTEAFF	TGTGCCAGTAGTGTTGCCGGGACAGGGAACACTGAAGCTTTCTTT
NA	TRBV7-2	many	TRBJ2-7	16	CASSLEGGRPPGEQYF	TGTGCCAGCAGCTTAGAGGGTGGGAGGCCCCCAGGCGAGCAGTACTTC
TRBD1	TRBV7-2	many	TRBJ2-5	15	CASSSGQTNQETQYF	TGTGCCAGCAGCTCGGGACAGACAAACCAAGAGACCCAGTACTTC
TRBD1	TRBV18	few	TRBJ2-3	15	CASSLRDSRTDTQYF	TGTGCCAGCTCACTAAGGGACAGTCGCACAGATACGCAGTATTTT
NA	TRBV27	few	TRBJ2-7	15	CASSLSIREVYEQYF	TGTGCCAGCAGTTTATCTATCAGGGAGGTCTACGAGCAGTACTTC
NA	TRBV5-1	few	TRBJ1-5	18	CASSLGTETNGSNQPQHF	TGCGCCAGCAGCTTGGGGACAGAGACAAACGGGAGCAATCAGCCCCAGCATTTT
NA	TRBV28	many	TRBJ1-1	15	CASSLGAERNTEAFF	TGTGCCAGCAGTTTGGGAGCAGAGAGGAACACTGAAGCTTTCTTT